This entry is about one TCR beta chain. This entry is derived from a study of blood T cell repertoires in COVID-19. The protocol was immunoSEQ multiplex PCR, while the TCRdb copy is restricted to in-frame clones and leaves out a portion. The top ten hold 9.5% to 12% of the sample, which has 150,000 or so clones, around 86% seen once. This TCR was recovered from a woman in her 70s with COVID-19, enrolled during active disease. Sequenced sample: peripheral blood.

Here the CDR3 DNA reads TGTGCCAGCAGCTTAGGACAGATCTCCTACGAGCAGTACTTC. As protein: CASSLGQISYEQYF. The chain joins TRBV7-2 to TRBJ2-7; weak D call: TRBD1 (5 bases). V was clipped by 1 base and J by 0 bases, with 7 bases between them. The CDR3 extends over 14 amino acids. CDR1 is SGHTA, CDR2 FQGNSA, per germline. Full variable domain (missing parts from reference TRBV7-2 and TRBJ2-7): GAGVSQSPSNKVTEKGKDVELRCDPISGHTALYWYRQSLGQGLEFLIYFQGNSAPDKSGLPSDRFSAERTGGSVSTLTIQRTQQEDSAVYLCASSLGQISYEQYFGPGTRLTVT.